This paragraph reports one T cell receptor (beta chain). Collection of blood occurred at baseline, at cycle 4 day 1, and at cycle 7 day 1. The record originates from a study of OX40 agonist ivuxolimab in advanced cancers. This table comes from immunoSEQ multiplex PCR, and its TCRdb copy is limited to in-frame clones, with some not included. The sample has roughly 12,000 clones; 70% to 75% are singletons. V shed 6 bases and J shed 4 bases, with 10 bases lying between them. Germline V gene sequence: CDR1 MNHNS, CDR2 SASEGT. The CDR3 is 13 amino acids. The sample in question was CD4+ or CD8+ T cells sorted from blood, obtained in a trial of the OX40 agonist ivuxolimab. The chain employs TRBV6-1 and TRBJ1-5; D is ambiguous. The TCR comes from an adult with an advanced solid tumor such as melanoma, head and neck, liver or kidney cancer. In DNA, the CDR3 is TGTGCCAGCAGGTCGTGGAGGAATCAGCCCCAGCATTTT. This encodes CASRSWRNQPQHF.